The 16 T cell receptor beta chains in this list originate from one sample, sequenced in a study of blood T cells in healthy people across ages. Then a second PCR, running about 6 to 12 cycles, was carried out with a sample-barcoded 5' primer and a J-beta primer mix. Each CDR3 protein is one row after TCRdb ran MiXCR on the 5' RACE reads. Of about a million distinct CDR3 sequences detected, 35% to 40% appear once; the ten largest clones hold around 13%. The specimen sequenced was blood. The receptors come from a man aged 18 to 30 in good health.

This clonotype was seen repeatedly, ten times or more. The V and J genes are TRBV20-1 and TRBJ2-3, with TRBD1 as a possible D gene (5 bases). This CDR3 contains 15 residues. Germline CDR1 is DFQATT and CDR2 is SNEGSKA (reference sequence). V was cut by 1 base and J by 4 bases, with 15 bases left in between. The CDR3 protein is CSARVPREGPDTQYF. CDR3 sequence (DNA): TGCAGTGCTAGAGTTCCCAGGGAAGGTCCAGATACGCAGTATTTT.

This clonotype has only a few counts. V usage is TRBV7-9 and J usage is TRBJ2-1, with D possibly TRBD1 on 6 matching bases. The CDR3 has 15 residues. Germline V gene lookup returns CDR1 SEHNR and CDR2 FQNEAQ (reference sequence). Trimming stripped 7 bases from V and 0 bases from J, with 13 bases between. The CDR3 here is CASTRTESSYNEQFF. The CDR3 DNA reads TGTGCCAGCACCCGGACAGAAAGCTCCTACAATGAGCAGTTCTTC.

Concerning this clonotype itself: One junction end does not reproduce the germline sequence, and a read error may be involved. This chain joins TRBV6-2 or TRBV6-3 and TRBJ1-1; D is unclear. CDR1 MNHEY and CDR2 SVGEGT come from the germline V gene. This CDR3 comprises 14 residues. CDR3 DNA: TGTGCCAGCAGTTCCAGGAGAATGAACCCTGAAGCTTTCTTT. Protein: CASSSRRMNPEAFF.

The genes are TRBV7-2 and TRBJ1-4; TRBD1 agrees at 10 bases. The CDR3 spans 15 residues. Germline loops: CDR1 SGHTA, CDR2 FQGNSA. V was pared by 1 base and J by 7 bases, with 3 bases of the junction left unmatched. CDR3 in DNA: TGTGCCAGCAGCTTAGGGGGGACAGGGGCTGAAAAACTGTTTTTT. It translates to CASSLGGTGAEKLFF.

The chain carries TRBV5-6 and TRBJ2-4, with 8 bases fitting TRBD1. The end of the DNA fits TRBJ2-7 better, so the J call may be wrong. Germline V gene sequence: CDR1 SGHDT, CDR2 YYEEEE. The CDR3 extends over 19 amino acids. The CDR3 sequence is CASSLAVTDRVSGFYEQYF. The CDR3 nucleotides read TGTGCCAGCAGCTTGGCCGTGACGGACAGGGTCTCTGGATTCTACGAGCAGTACTTC.

The V call is TRBV7-6, the J call TRBJ1-2; D remains unclear. Trimming cost V 2 bases and J 6 bases, with 10 bases left between them. The germline gives CDR1 SGHVS, CDR2 FNYEAQ. CDR3 length equals 13 residues. The CDR3 region is CASSLRGMDGYTF. The CDR3, as DNA: TGTGCCAGCAGCTTAAGAGGGATGGATGGCTACACCTTC. Full variable domain (rest looked up from reference TRBV7-6 and TRBJ1-2): GAGVSQSPRYKVTKRGQDVALRCDPISGHVSLYWYRQALGQGPEFLTYFNYEAQQDKSGLPNDRFSAERPEGSISTLTIQRTEQRDSAMYRCASSLRGMDGYTFGSGTRLTVV.

This clonotype was observed a handful of times. At one of its ends the junction is not consistent with the germline gene, which may arise from a read error. This chain links TRBV28 with TRBJ1-4, with 10 bases lining up with TRBD1. Looked up from germline, CDR1 is MDHEN and CDR2 is SYDVKM. The CDR3 contains 17 residues. CDR3 region: CTSSLPGQGRANEKLFF. The CDR3 nucleotides are TGTACCAGCAGTTTACCGGGACAGGGGAGGGCTAATGAAAAACTGTTTTTT.

The chain joins TRBV18 to TRBJ1-2; no clear D. The V end lost 5 bases, the J end lost 0 bases, and 13 bases lay between the germline ends. There are 15 residues in the CDR3. Germline loops: CDR1 KGHSH, CDR2 LQKENI. In DNA form, the CDR3 reads TGTGCCAGCTCATCCCCAAACATGGCTAACTATGGCTACACCTTC. The encoded protein is CASSSPNMANYGYTF.

The V and J genes are TRBV2 and TRBJ2-1; D not resolved. The CDR3 covers 12 residues. The V and J ends lost 7 bases and 8 bases respectively, with 12 bases between them. Germline V gene data show CDR1 as SNHLY and CDR2 as FYNNEI. The CDR3 sequence is CASMTHPDEQFF. In DNA, the CDR3 is TGTGCCAGCATGACACACCCGGATGAGCAGTTCTTC.

The chain uses TRBV12-3 or TRBV12-4 and TRBJ2-5, with D possibly being TRBD1 (6 bases). The CDR3 length is 14 residues. The ends were cut back, 5 bases at V and 0 bases at J, with 10 bases in the middle. CDR3 in DNA: TGTGCCAGCAGTACAACAGGGAACCAAGAGACCCAGTACTTC. Residues: CASSTTGNQETQYF.

This clonotype has a handful of counts. J is TRBJ1-1 and V is TRBV9; D remains ambiguous. In germline, CDR1 is SGDLS, CDR2 YYNGEE. This CDR3 is 16 amino acids long. V gave up 3 bases and J gave up 2 bases, with 17 bases separating them. The CDR3 DNA follows: TGTGCCAGCAGCGCCGGGAACGCGGGAGGAAACACTGAAGCTTTCTTT. This gives the protein CASSAGNAGGNTEAFF.

The chain carries TRBV29-1 and TRBJ1-1, with D perhaps TRBD1 (5 bases). Germline V gene sequence: CDR1 SQVTM, CDR2 ANQGSEA. V was trimmed by 6 bases and J by 2 bases, leaving 10 bases between them. This CDR3 region has 12 residues. The CDR3 sequence is CSVRDDNTEAFF. The DNA for the CDR3 is TGCAGCGTGCGGGACGATAACACTGAAGCTTTCTTT.

This chain uses TRBV5-1 with TRBJ2-5; TRBD1 agrees at 9 bases. The closer fit of TRBJ2-7 to the DNA end suggests the J call may be wrong. There are 19 residues in the CDR3. Per the germline V gene, CDR1 is SGHRS and CDR2 is YFSETQ. The CDR3 nucleotides are TGCGCCAGCAGCTCCTCCCTCCTTCTCCGGGACAGGGACATATACGAGCAGTACTTC. It is translated as CASSSSLLLRDRDIYEQYF.

The sample holds a few counts of this clonotype. The rearrangement uses TRBV20-1 and TRBJ1-2; unclear D gene. Trimming took off 3 bases at V and 2 bases at J, with 10 bases between the two ends. The germline gives CDR1 DFQATT, CDR2 SNEGSKA (reference sequence). The CDR3 contains 13 residues. The CDR3 DNA sequence: TGCAGTGCTAGTAGCCAGCCCAACTATGGCTACACCTTC. It specifies CSASSQPNYGYTF.

This rearrangement joins TRBV4-3 to TRBJ1-2; D unclear. The CDR3 has 19 residues. Trimming took off 3 bases at V and 4 bases at J, with 27 bases between the two ends. Germline-derived CDR1 and CDR2 are LGHNA and YSLEER. CDR3: CASSHSTPKIGIPIYGYTF. The CDR3 coding sequence is TGCGCCAGCAGCCATTCAACCCCCAAGATAGGCATACCTATCTATGGCTACACCTTC.

The rearrangement links TRBV13 to TRBJ2-7; D is undetermined. The J call is doubtful: the DNA matches TRBJ2-5 better. Germline loops: CDR1 PRHDT, CDR2 FYEKMQ (reference sequence). The CDR3 sequence is 13 residues long. DNA for the CDR3: TGTGCCAGCAGCTTACTGGCTAAAGGGACCCAGTACTTC. Protein sequence: CASSLLAKGTQYF.